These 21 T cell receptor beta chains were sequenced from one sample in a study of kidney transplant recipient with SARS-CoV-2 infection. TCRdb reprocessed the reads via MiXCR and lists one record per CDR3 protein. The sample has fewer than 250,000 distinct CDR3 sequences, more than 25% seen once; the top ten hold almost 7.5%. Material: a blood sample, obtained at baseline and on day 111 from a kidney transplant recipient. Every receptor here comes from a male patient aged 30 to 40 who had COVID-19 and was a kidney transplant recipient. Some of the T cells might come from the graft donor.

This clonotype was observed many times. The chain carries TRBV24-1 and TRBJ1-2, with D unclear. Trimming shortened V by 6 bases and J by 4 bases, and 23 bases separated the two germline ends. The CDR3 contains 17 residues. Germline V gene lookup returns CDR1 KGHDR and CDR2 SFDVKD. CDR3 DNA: TGTGCCACCAGTCGTGTCTGTAGTACCAGAAAGACCTATGGCTACACCTTC. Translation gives CATSRVCSTRKTYGYTF.

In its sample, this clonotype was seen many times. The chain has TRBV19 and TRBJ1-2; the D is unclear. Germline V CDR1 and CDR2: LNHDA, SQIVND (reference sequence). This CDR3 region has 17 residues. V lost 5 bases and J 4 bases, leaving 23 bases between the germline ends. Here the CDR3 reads CASSYTMTNRKTYGYTF. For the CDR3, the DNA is TGTGCCAGTAGTTACACGATGACAAATCGAAAGACCTATGGCTACACCTTC.

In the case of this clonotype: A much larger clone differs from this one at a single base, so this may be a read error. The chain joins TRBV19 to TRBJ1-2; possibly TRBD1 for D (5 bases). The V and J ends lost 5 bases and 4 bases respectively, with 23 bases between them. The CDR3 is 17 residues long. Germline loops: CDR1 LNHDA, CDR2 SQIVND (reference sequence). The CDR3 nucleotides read TGTGCCAGTAGTGCTGCATGGACAAATCGAAAGGCCTATGGCTACACCTTC. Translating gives CASSAAWTNRKAYGYTF.

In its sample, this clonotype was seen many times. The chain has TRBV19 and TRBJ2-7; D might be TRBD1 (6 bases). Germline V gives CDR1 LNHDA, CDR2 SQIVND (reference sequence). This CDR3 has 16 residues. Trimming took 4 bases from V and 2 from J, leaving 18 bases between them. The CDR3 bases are TGTGCCAGTAGTACCCGCGGACAGAAAGGAGCCTACGAGCAGTACTTC. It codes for CASSTRGQKGAYEQYF.

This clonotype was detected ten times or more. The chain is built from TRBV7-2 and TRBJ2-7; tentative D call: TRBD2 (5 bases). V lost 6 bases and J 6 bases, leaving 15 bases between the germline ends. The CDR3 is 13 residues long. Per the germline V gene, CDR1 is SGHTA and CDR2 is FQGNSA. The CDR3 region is CASSFKGGREQYF. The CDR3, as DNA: TGTGCCAGCAGTTTCAAAGGAGGCCGCGAGCAGTACTTC.

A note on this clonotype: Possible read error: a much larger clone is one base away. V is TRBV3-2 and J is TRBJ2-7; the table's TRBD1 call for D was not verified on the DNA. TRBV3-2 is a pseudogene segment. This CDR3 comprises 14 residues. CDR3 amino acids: CAGSPRQPAYEQYF. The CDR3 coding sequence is TGTGCCGGCAGCCCAAGACAGCCCGCCTACGAGCAGTACTTC.

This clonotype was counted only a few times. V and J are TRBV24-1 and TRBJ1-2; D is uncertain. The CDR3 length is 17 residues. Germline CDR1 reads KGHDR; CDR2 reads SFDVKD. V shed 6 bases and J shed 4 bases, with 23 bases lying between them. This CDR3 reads CATSPHSSTRKTYGYTF. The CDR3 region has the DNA TGTGCCACCAGTCCACATTCTAGTACCAGAAAGACCTATGGCTACACCTTC.

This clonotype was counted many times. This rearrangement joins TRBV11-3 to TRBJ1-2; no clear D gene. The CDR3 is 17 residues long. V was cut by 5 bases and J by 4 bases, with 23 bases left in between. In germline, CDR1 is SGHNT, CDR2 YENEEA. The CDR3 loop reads CASSDASDLGKTYGYTF. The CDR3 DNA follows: TGTGCCAGCAGCGACGCTAGCGATCTCGGAAAGACCTATGGCTACACCTTC.

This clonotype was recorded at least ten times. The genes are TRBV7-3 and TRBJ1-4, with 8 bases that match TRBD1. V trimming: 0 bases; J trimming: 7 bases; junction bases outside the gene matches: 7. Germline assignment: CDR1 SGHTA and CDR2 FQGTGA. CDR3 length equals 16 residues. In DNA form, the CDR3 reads TGTGCCAGCAGCTTAACTTCAGGACAGGGAGGTGAAAAACTGTTTTTT. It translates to CASSLTSGQGGEKLFF.

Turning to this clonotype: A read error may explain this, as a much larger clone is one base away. CDR3 in DNA: TGTGCCAGTAGTGGGGGGACGACAAATCGAAAGACCTATGGCTACACCTTC. It encodes CASSGGTTNRKTYGYTF. The chain recombines TRBV19 with TRBJ1-2; D is possibly TRBD1 (5 bases). CDR3 size: 17 residues. CDR1 is LNHDA, CDR2 SQIVND, per germline (reference sequence). With 5 bases removed from V and 4 bases from J, the gap between germline ends came to 23 bases. The full variable domain, with the rest looked up from reference TRBV19 and TRBJ1-2, is DGGITQSPKYLFRKEGQNVTLSCEQNLNHDAMYWYRQDPGQGLRLIYYSQIVNDFQKGDIAEGYSVSREKKESFPLTVTSAQKNPTAFYLCASSGGTTNRKTYGYTFGSGTRLTVV.

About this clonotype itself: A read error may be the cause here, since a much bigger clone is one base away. The CDR3 bases are TGTGCCTGGCGATCTTGGCGTTATAGAAAGACCTATGGCTGCACCTTC. Protein product: CAWRSWRYRKTYGCTF. The V call is TRBV30, the J call TRBJ1-2; D uncertain. Germline V gives CDR1 GTSNPN, CDR2 SVGIG (reference sequence). This CDR3 comprises 16 residues. Together with reference TRBV30 and TRBJ1-2, the CDR3 gives the full variable domain: SQTIHQWPATLVQPVGSPLSLECTVEGTSNPNLYWYRQAAGRGLQLLFYSVGIGQISSEVPQNLSASRPQDRQFILSSKKLLLSDSGFYLCAWRSWRYRKTYGCTFGSGTRLTVV.

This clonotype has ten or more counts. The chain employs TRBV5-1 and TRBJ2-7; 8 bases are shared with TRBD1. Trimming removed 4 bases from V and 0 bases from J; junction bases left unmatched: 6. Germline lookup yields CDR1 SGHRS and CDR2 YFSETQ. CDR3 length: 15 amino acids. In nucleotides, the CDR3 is TGCGCCAGCAGCCTCGGACAGGGCCGCTCCTACGAGCAGTACTTC. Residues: CASSLGQGRSYEQYF.

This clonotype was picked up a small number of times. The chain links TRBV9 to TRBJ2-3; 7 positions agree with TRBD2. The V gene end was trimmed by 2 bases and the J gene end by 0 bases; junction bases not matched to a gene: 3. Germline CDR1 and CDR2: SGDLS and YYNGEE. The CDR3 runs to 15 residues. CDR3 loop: CASSVLSGSTDTQYF. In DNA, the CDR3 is TGTGCCAGCAGCGTCCTTAGCGGGAGCACAGATACGCAGTATTTT.

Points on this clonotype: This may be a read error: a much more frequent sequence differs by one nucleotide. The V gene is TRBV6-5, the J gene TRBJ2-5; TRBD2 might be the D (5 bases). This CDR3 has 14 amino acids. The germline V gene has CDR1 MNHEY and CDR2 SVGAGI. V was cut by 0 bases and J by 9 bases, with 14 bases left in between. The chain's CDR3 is CASSYSPTSEAQYF. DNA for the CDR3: TGTGCCAGCAGTTACTCTCCGACTTCGGAGGCCCAGTACTTC.

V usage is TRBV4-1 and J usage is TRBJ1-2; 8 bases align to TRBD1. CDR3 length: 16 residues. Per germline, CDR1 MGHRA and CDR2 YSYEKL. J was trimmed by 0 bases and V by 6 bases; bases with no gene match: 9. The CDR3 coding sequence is TGCGCCAGCAGGCCAGGGGGCCTGAGCACTAACTATGGCTACACCTTC. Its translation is CASRPGGLSTNYGYTF.

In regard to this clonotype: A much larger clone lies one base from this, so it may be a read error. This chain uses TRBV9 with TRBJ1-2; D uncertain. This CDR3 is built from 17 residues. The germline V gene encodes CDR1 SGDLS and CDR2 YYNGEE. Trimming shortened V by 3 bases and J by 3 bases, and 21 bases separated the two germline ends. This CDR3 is CASSATMTARADYGYTF. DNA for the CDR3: TGTGCCAGCAGCGCCACGATGACGGCCCGGGCCGACTATGGCTACACCTTC. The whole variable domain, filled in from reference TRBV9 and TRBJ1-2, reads DSGVTQTPKHLITATGQRVTLRCSPRSGDLSVYWYQQSLDQGLQFLIQYYNGEERAKGNILERFSAQQFPDLHSELNLSSLELGDSALYFCASSATMTARADYGYTFGSGTRLTVV.

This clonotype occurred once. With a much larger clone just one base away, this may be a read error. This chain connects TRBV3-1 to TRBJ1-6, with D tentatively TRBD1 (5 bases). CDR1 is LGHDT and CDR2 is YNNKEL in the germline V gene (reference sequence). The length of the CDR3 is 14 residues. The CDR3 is CTSSQGTTNSPLHF. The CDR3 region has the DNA TGTACCAGCAGCCAAGGGACGACAAATTCACCCCTCCACTTT.

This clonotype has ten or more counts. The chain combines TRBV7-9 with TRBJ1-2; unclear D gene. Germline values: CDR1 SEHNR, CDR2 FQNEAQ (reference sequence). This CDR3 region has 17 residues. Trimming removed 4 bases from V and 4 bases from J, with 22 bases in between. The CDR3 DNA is TGTGCCAGCAGCTCTTGGGGATACCATGGAAAGACCTATGGCTACACCTTC. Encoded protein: CASSSWGYHGKTYGYTF.

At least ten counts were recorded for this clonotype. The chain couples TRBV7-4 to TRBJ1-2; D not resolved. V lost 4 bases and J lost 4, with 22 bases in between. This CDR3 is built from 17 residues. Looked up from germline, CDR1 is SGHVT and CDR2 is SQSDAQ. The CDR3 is CASSSMDSARKTYGYTF. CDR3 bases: TGTGCCAGCAGCTCCATGGATTCAGCTCGAAAGACCTATGGCTACACCTTC.

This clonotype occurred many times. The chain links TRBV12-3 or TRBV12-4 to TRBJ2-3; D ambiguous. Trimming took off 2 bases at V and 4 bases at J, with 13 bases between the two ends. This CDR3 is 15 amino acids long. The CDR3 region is CASSLSPPSSDTQYF. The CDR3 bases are TGTGCCAGCAGTTTATCCCCCCCGTCGTCAGATACGCAGTATTTT.

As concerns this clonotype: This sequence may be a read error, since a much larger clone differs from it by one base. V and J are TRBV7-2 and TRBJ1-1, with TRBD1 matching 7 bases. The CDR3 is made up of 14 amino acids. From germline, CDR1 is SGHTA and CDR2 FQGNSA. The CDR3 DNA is TGTGCCGGCAGCTTACAGGGGTTCGGCACTGAAGCTTTCTTT. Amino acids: CAGSLQGFGTEAFF.